These T cell receptor beta chains were read from a single sample in a study of CD8 T cells in ankylosing spondylitis. TCRdb re-called the 5' RACE reads with MiXCR, one entry per CDR3 protein. This sample has some 150,000 distinct CDR3 sequences, with roughly 10% found just once. The sequenced sample was blood, either unsorted or a sorted T cell fraction (not recorded which). These receptors came from a female donor with ankylosing spondylitis or in good health (not recorded which). Both conserved end residues are part of each CDR3. A D gene is named only where the DNA matches it firmly. A clone size is listed for some rows: how often the clone was seen (once, few, many), or a class if it is expanded.

j_gene,d_gene,abundance,v_gene,CDR3nt,CDR3aa
TRBJ2-1,.,many,TRBV5-1,TGCGCCACCCCGGAGACGCGTTACAATGAGCAGTTCTTC,CATPETRYNEQFF
TRBJ1-1,TRBD1,many,TRBV10-3,TGTGCCATCAGCCTCCGGGGACAGGAAGCTTTCTTT,CAISLRGQEAFF
TRBJ2-2,TRBD2,.,TRBV5-1,TGCGCCAGCAGCCGGGGGGTCGAGAGGGACACCGGGGAGCTGTTTTTT,CASSRGVERDTGELFF
TRBJ1-1,.,many,TRBV12-3/TRBV12-4,TGTGCCAGCAGTCCGAGAGTGAATGATGAAGCTTTCTTT,CASSPRVNDEAFF
TRBJ2-7,.,many,TRBV7-2,TGTGCCAGCAGCTCCATGGACTCGAGCCTCTACGAGCAGTACTTC,CASSSMDSSLYEQYF
TRBJ2-5,TRBD1,few,TRBV6-1,TGTGCCAGCAGACCGTACAGGGGACGCCAAGAGACCCAGTACTTC,CASRPYRGRQETQYF
TRBJ2-1,TRBD2,many,TRBV30,TGTGCCTGGAGGGTTAGCGGGAGCTACAATGAGCAGTTCTTC,CAWRVSGSYNEQFF
TRBJ2-7,.,many,TRBV12-3/TRBV12-4,TGTGCCAGCAGTTTCGGCGTTTCCTACGAGCAGTACTTC,CASSFGVSYEQYF
TRBJ2-1,TRBD1,.,TRBV12-3/TRBV12-4,TGTGCCAGTCAACTCGAGGGGGCAGTTCCGTATGAGCAGTTCTTC,CASQLEGAVPYEQFF
TRBJ2-1,.,many,TRBV14,TGTGCCAGCAGCCGAAAAGGGGCCCCTTATCAACATGAGCAGTTCTTC,CASSRKGAPYQHEQFF
TRBJ1-5,.,many,TRBV2,TGTGCCAGCAGAACGACAGGAAACAATCAGCCCCAGCATTTT,CASRTTGNNQPQHF
TRBJ2-1,.,many,TRBV7-9,TGTGCCAGCAGCTTAGAGCCGTACGGCTCCTACAATGAGCAGTTCTTC,CASSLEPYGSYNEQFF
TRBJ1-1,.,many,TRBV5-1,TGTGCCAGCAGCTCACAGGGGAACACTGAAGCTTTCTTT,CASSSQGNTEAFF
TRBJ1-2,.,few,TRBV9,TGTGCCAGCAGCGTATTAGGGGGGGGTTATGGCTACACCTTC,CASSVLGGGYGYTF
TRBJ2-1,TRBD2,many,TRBV19,TGTGCCAGTAGACCCCCAGGACTAGGCGACAATGAGCAGTTCTTC,CASRPPGLGDNEQFF
TRBJ2-1,TRBD2,many,TRBV7-2,TGTGCCAGCAGCACCGGGACTAGCGGTTACAATGAGCAGTTCTTC,CASSTGTSGYNEQFF
TRBJ2-7,TRBD2,few,TRBV5-5,TGTGCCAGCAGCTTGCTAGCGGGAGGGTTCCTTACCTACGAGCAGTACTTC,CASSLLAGGFLTYEQYF
TRBJ2-7,.,few,TRBV7-9,TGTGCCAGCAGCTTCAGGGTTGGGTCCTACGAGCAGTACTTC,CASSFRVGSYEQYF
TRBJ1-5,.,many,TRBV5-1,TGCGCCAGCAGCTTGGCTGGGGGCTGGGATCAGCCCCAGCATTTT,CASSLAGGWDQPQHF
TRBJ2-5,.,many,TRBV5-1,TGCGCCAGCAGCTTGGATAAAGAGACCCAGTACTTC,CASSLDKETQYF
TRBJ2-1,.,many,TRBV11-3,TGTGCCAGCAGCTCCGGACAGACGCAGGTCTTC,CASSSGQTQVF
TRBJ2-5,TRBD2,.,TRBV30,TGTGCCTGCGGGACTAGCGGGAGGGCCGGGAGGGAGACCCAGTACTTC,CACGTSGRAGRETQYF
TRBJ2-1,TRBD1,many,TRBV28,TGTGCCAGCAGTTTACGGGACAGCTTAAACAATGAGCAGTTCTTC,CASSLRDSLNNEQFF
TRBJ2-3,.,many,TRBV7-2,TGTGCCAGCAGCTTCGGGGGAATACGCACAGATACGCAGTATTTT,CASSFGGIRTDTQYF
TRBJ1-5,TRBD1,many,TRBV20-1,TGCAGTGCTAGTCCCAGGGGGGAAAATCAGCCCCAGCATTTT,CSASPRGENQPQHF
TRBJ1-2,.,many,TRBV29-1,TGCAGCGTTGTGGGGGTCTATGGCTACACCTTC,CSVVGVYGYTF
TRBJ2-2,.,many,TRBV9,TGTGCCAGCAGCGTCCTGGGCCCCGGGGAGCTGTTTTTT,CASSVLGPGELFF
TRBJ2-7,TRBD1,.,TRBV12-3/TRBV12-4,TGTGCCAGCAGCCGGGACAGGGATGCCGAGCAGTACTTC,CASSRDRDAEQYF
TRBJ2-6,TRBD1,.,TRBV5-6,TGTGCCAGCAGCTTGACAGGGGTAGGTGCCAACGTCCTGACTTTC,CASSLTGVGANVLTF
TRBJ1-1,.,many,TRBV7-9,TGTGCCAGCAGCTTAGCAGGGTTCACTGAAGCTTTCTTT,CASSLAGFTEAFF
TRBJ2-2,.,few,TRBV7-3,TGTGCCAGCAGCCTAGAGTTAGCCGGGGAGCTGTTTTTT,CASSLELAGELFF
TRBJ2-1,TRBD2,many,TRBV19,TGTGCCAGTAGTATCCGGGAGGGCCGGTATGAGCAGTTCTTC,CASSIREGRYEQFF
TRBJ1-2,.,many,TRBV7-2,TGTGCCAGCAGTCCAAGACTCTTGACCTATGGCTACACCTTC,CASSPRLLTYGYTF
TRBJ1-2,TRBD1,many,TRBV27,TGTGCCAGCAGTCCCTATTCCCGGGACAGCATCTATGGCTACACCTTC,CASSPYSRDSIYGYTF
TRBJ2-5,.,many,TRBV10-3,TGTGCCACCGGAGTTCCGGACCAAGAGACCCAGTACTTC,CATGVPDQETQYF
TRBJ1-5,.,many,TRBV10-3,TGTGCCATCAGTGAGCCGGATGGTAAGCCCCAGCATTTT,CAISEPDGKPQHF
TRBJ2-5,.,.,TRBV29-1,TGCAGCGTTGAATTTGGGGGGGCTGGGGAGACCCAGTACTTC,CSVEFGGAGETQYF
TRBJ2-1,TRBD1,many,TRBV5-1,TGCGCCAGCAGCAATAGACAGGGTAGCTCCTACAATGAGCAGTTCTTC,CASSNRQGSSYNEQFF